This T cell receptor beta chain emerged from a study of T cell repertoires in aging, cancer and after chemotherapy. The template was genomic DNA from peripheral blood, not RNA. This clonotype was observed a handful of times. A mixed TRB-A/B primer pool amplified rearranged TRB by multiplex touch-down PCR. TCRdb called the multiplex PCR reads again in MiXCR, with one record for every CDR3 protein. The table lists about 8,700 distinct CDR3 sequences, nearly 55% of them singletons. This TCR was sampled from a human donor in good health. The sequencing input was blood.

The CDR3: CASRETADNEQFF. The CDR3 DNA is TGTGCCAGCCGGGAGACCGCTGACAATGAGCAGTTCTTC. The V gene is TRBV6-2 or TRBV6-3, the J gene TRBJ2-1; a possible D gene is TRBD2 (6 bases). Trimming shortened V by 8 bases and J by 5 bases, and 13 bases separated the two germline ends. CDR1 is MNHEY and CDR2 is SVGEGT in the germline V gene. The CDR3 loop spans 13 amino acids.